One and the same sample provided the 14 T cell receptor beta chains below, sequenced in a study of PD-L1 blockade in urothelial cancer. The method was immunoSEQ multiplex PCR; TCRdb's version includes in-frame clones alone and lacks a portion of them. Seen here are approximately 110,000 clones, less than 95% observed once, and the top ten hold under 5%. Time point: peripheral blood 6 weeks after treatment start. Sequenced here: PBMCs, sampled around atezolizumab (anti-PD-L1) treatment. These receptors originate from a man aged 55 to 70 with urothelial cancer.

This clone appeared once. The V call is TRBV29-1, the J call TRBJ1-2; perhaps TRBD1 as D (6 bases). Between the trimmed V and J ends, which lost 6 bases and 3 bases, there was a span of 11 bases. The CDR3 runs 12 residues. Looked up from germline, CDR1 is SQVTM and CDR2 is ANQGSEA. CDR3 DNA: TGCAGCGTCGGACCAGGGGACTATGGCTACACCTTC. Amino acids: CSVGPGDYGYTF.

This chain joins TRBV10-1 and TRBJ1-6; 7 nucleotides match TRBD1. Germline V gene lookup returns CDR1 WNHNN and CDR2 SYGVQD (reference sequence). The length of the CDR3 is 13 residues. V shed 6 bases, J shed 6 bases, and the junction held 2 bases outside the gene matches. The DNA of the CDR3 is TGCGCCAGCAGGCGGGACAGTAATTCACCCCTCCACTTT. It translates to CASRRDSNSPLHF.

The rearrangement joins TRBV11-2 to TRBJ2-1, with 12 nucleotides matching TRBD2. CDR3 size: 15 residues. Germline V lookup: CDR1 SGHAT, CDR2 FQNNGV. Germline trimming cut 5 bases from V and 8 bases from J; bases unmatched to any gene: 7. This CDR3 is CASSPRLAGEDEQFF. As DNA, the CDR3 is TGTGCCAGCAGCCCACGACTAGCGGGGGAGGATGAGCAGTTCTTC.

This clone was recorded once. J is TRBJ2-3 and V is TRBV28; 8 bases are a match to TRBD1. Germline V gene sequence: CDR1 MDHEN, CDR2 SYDVKM. CDR3 length equals 15 residues. CDR3 amino acids: CVVGSRGRTTDTQYF. The CDR3 DNA follows: TGTGTCGTAGGGTCCAGGGGGCGCACCACAGATACGCAGTATTTT. Using reference TRBV28 and TRBJ2-3 for the parts outside the CDR3, the full variable domain is DVKVTQSSRYLVKRTGEKVFLECVQDMDHENMFWYRQDPGLGLRLIYFSYDVKMKEKGDIPEGYSVSREKKERFSLILESASTNQTSMYLCVVGSRGRTTDTQYFGPGTRLTVL.

V is TRBV15 and J is TRBJ2-5, with D possibly TRBD1 on 6 matching bases. Trimming removed 5 bases at V and 5 bases at J, with 18 bases between. Germline V gives CDR1 LNHNV, CDR2 YYDKDF (reference sequence). The length of the CDR3 is 15 residues. DNA of the CDR3: TGTGCCACCAGCCCACAGAGGGGACAAGGGGAGACCCAGTACTTC. Translated: CATSPQRGQGETQYF.

A few counts support this clone. This chain joins TRBV25-1 and TRBJ1-5; D call uncertain. V lost 1 base to trimming and J lost 7 bases, with 8 bases between them. CDR3 length equals 13 residues. Germline V lookup: CDR1 MGHDK, CDR2 SYGVNS. As DNA, the CDR3 is TGTGCCAGCAGTGAATTGGAGGAACAGCCCCAGCATTTT. Translated: CASSELEEQPQHF. Using reference TRBV25-1 and TRBJ1-5 for the parts outside the CDR3, the full variable domain is EADIYQTPRYLVIGTGKKITLECSQTMGHDKMYWYQQDPGMELHLIHYSYGVNSTEKGDLSSESTVSRIRTEHFPLTLESARPSHTSQYLCASSELEEQPQHFGDGTRLSIL.

This sequence joins TRBV11-2 and TRBJ2-1; 8 positions match TRBD2. The CDR3 covers 16 residues. Germline V gene sequence: CDR1 SGHAT, CDR2 FQNNGV. Losses at the gene ends were 1 base for V and 12 bases for J; bases not matched to a gene: 14. The CDR3 sequence: CASSLGRGGRHLGQFF. The CDR3 DNA sequence: TGTGCCAGCAGCTTAGGTAGGGGCGGGAGGCACTTGGGGCAGTTCTTC. Using reference TRBV11-2 and TRBJ2-1 for the parts outside the CDR3, the full variable domain is EAGVAQSPRYKIIEKRQSVAFWCNPISGHATLYWYQQILGQGPKLLIQFQNNGVVDDSQLPKDRFSAERLKGVDSTLKIQPAKLEDSAVYLCASSLGRGGRHLGQFFGPGTRLTVL.

The chain carries TRBV7-3 and TRBJ2-3; 12 bases map to TRBD1. The CDR3 is 16 amino acids. Germline assignment: CDR1 SGHTA and CDR2 FQGTGA. V lost 5 bases and J lost 6; bases outside the gene matches: 9. This chain's CDR3 is CASSPMGQGAWDTQYF. CDR3 DNA: TGTGCCAGCAGCCCCATGGGACAGGGGGCGTGGGATACGCAGTATTTT.

The chain combines TRBV5-4 with TRBJ2-3; TRBD2 matches at 10 bases. Losses at the gene ends were 1 base for V and 3 bases for J; bases not matched to a gene: 2. The germline CDR1 and CDR2 sequences are SGHNT and YYREEE (reference sequence). The length of the CDR3 is 15 residues. The CDR3 DNA reads TGTGCCAGCAGCTTGAGCGGGGGGGCAACAGATACGCAGTATTTT. Residues: CASSLSGGATDTQYF.

The rearrangement joins TRBV2 to TRBJ1-1; weak D call: TRBD1 (5 bases). CDR1 SNHLY and CDR2 FYNNEI come from the germline V gene. This CDR3 has 14 amino acids. The germline V and J ends were trimmed by 7 bases and 5 bases, with 17 bases remaining between them. As DNA, the CDR3 is TGTGCCAGCAACATAATCCAGGGTGGTACTGAAGCTTTCTTT. Protein: CASNIIQGGTEAFF.

The chain combines TRBV6-5 with TRBJ2-4; 7 nucleotides line up with TRBD1. Trimming took 5 bases from V and 0 from J; bases not matched to a gene: 4. Germline CDR1 and CDR2: MNHEY and SVGAGI. CDR3 length: 15 amino acids. DNA for the CDR3: TGTGCCAGCAGTCATGACAGGGCAGCCAAAAACATTCAGTACTTC. Translated: CASSHDRAAKNIQYF.

This chain connects TRBV27 to TRBJ1-2; 7 positions agree with TRBD1. V lost 5 bases to trimming and J lost 4 bases; unmatched junction nucleotides: 4. The CDR3 runs to 13 residues. Germline V lookup: CDR1 MNHEY, CDR2 SMNVEV (reference sequence). The CDR3 here is CASSRGQGYGYTF. CDR3 coding DNA: TGTGCCAGCAGTAGGGGGCAGGGCTATGGCTACACCTTC.

This clone was recorded a few times. This chain joins TRBV6-1 and TRBJ2-3, with TRBD2 identical over 8 bases. With 8 bases clipped from V and 3 bases from J, the junction kept 4 bases outside the gene matches. This CDR3 has 13 residues. The germline V gene has CDR1 MNHNS and CDR2 SASEGT. CDR3 nucleotide sequence: TGTGCCAGCCTACGGGGGGGAACAGATACGCAGTATTTT. As protein: CASLRGGTDTQYF.

J is TRBJ2-1 and V is TRBV25-1, with 11 bases that match TRBD2. CDR1 is MGHDK, CDR2 SYGVNS, per germline. Trimming removed 3 bases from V and 6 bases from J; junction bases left unmatched: 4. CDR3 length equals 15 residues. This CDR3 reads CASSEGLAAPNEQFF. In DNA, the CDR3 is TGTGCCAGCAGTGAGGGACTAGCGGCCCCCAATGAGCAGTTCTTC. The entire variable domain, with the rest obtained from reference TRBV25-1 and TRBJ2-1, is as follows: EADIYQTPRYLVIGTGKKITLECSQTMGHDKMYWYQQDPGMELHLIHYSYGVNSTEKGDLSSESTVSRIRTEHFPLTLESARPSHTSQYLCASSEGLAAPNEQFFGPGTRLTVL.